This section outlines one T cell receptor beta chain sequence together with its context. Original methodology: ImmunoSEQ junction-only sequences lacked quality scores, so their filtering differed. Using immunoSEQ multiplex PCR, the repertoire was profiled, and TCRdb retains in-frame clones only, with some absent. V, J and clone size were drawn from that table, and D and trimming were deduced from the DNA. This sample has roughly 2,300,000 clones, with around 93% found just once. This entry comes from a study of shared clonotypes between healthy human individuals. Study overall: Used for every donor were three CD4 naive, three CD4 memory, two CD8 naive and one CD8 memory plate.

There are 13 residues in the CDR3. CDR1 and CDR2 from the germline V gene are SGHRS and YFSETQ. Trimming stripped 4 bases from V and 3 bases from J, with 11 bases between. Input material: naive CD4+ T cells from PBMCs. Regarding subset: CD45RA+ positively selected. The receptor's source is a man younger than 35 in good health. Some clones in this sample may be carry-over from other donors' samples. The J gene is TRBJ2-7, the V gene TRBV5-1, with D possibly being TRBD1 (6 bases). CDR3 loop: CASSRGNDYEQYF. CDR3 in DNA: TGCGCCAGCAGCAGGGGGAACGACTACGAGCAGTACTTC.